This T cell receptor (beta chain) emerged from a study of T cells in localized non-small cell lung cancer. Study outcomes and limitations: Compared with tumor, uninvolved adjacent lung displayed greater T cell clonality, ranking highest overall. Investigators sequenced only a single tumor region, leaving heterogeneity possible. The appearance of a median approximately 57 of the top 100 tumor clones was seen in adjacent lung. Blood T cell density predicted longer survival; adjacent-lung clonality, shorter.

As to this clone: Its antigen remains unknown.

TCRdb's copy holds only in-frame clones and misses some; the assay was immunoSEQ multiplex PCR. The sample yields fewer than 50,000 clones, 86% seen once. CDR3 length equals 16 residues. Per germline, CDR1 SGDLS and CDR2 YYNGEE. With V trimmed by 4 bases and J by 8 bases, 12 bases remained unmatched. The sample was peripheral blood mononuclear cells, taken before any cancer treatment. The V gene is TRBV9, the J gene TRBJ2-2; TRBD2 agrees at 9 bases. This TCR was sampled from a male donor older than 55 with stage II lung adenocarcinoma. Here the CDR3 DNA reads TGTGCCAGCAGCCCATTAGCGGGAGCGGGGATGGGGGAGCTGTTTTTT. This gives the protein CASSPLAGAGMGELFF.